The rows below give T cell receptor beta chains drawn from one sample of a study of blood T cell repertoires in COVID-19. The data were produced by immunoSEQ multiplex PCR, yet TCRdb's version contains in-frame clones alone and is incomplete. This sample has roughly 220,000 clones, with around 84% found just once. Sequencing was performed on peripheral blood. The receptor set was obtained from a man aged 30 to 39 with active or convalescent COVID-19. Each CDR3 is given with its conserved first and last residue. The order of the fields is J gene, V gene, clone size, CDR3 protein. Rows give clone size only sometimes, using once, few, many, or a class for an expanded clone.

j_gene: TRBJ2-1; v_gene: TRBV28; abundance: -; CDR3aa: CASSSPWEGRNEQFF
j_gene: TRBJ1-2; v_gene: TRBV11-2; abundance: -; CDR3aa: CASSFWRGGYTF
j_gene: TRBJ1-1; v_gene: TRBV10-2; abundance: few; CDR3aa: CASWRMNTEAFF
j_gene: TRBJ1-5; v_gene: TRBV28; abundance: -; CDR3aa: CASTFRRQYSNQPQHF
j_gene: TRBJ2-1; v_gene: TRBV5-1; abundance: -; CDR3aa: CASFPTGLAGDEQFF
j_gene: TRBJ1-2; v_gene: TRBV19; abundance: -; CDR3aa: CASSIRDPYYGYTF
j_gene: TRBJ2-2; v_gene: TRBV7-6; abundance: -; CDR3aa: CASSSGQGNTGELFF
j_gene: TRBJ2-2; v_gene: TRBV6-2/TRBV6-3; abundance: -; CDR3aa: CASSFPGTGAYTGELFF
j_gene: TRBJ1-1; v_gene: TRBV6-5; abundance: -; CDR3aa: CASTLGSGGHEAFF
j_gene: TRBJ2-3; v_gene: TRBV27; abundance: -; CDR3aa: CASSLSYGAGTSTDTQYF
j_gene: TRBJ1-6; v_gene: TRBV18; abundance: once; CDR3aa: CASSRGQTYNSPLHF
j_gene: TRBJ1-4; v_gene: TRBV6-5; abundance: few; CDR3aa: CATRGRESTNEKLFF
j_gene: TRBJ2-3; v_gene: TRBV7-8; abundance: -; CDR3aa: CASTLTFSGRADTQYF
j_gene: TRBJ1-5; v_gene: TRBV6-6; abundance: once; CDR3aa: CASSRTGSDQPQHF
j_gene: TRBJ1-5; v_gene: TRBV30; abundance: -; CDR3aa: CAWSPNRDQPQHF
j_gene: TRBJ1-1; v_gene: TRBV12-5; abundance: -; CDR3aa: CASGLARTGSGEMNTEAFF
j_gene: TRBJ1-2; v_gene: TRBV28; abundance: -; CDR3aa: CASSFPGGNYGYTF
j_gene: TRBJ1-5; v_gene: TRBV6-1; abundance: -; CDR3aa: CASSGPGQGLGNQPQHF
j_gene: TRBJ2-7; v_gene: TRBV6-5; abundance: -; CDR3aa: CASSYGAGGLFYEQYF
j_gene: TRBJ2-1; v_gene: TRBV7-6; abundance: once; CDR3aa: CASSLRGGSGNEQFF
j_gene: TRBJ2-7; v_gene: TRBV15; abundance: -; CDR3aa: CATSRGGGSYEQYF
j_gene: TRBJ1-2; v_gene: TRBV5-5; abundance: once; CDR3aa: CASGATSGYGYTF
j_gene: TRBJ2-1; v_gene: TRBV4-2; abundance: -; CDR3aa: CASSQENGRVTYNEQFF
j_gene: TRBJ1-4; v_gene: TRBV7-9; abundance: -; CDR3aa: CASSSTPGVGKLFF